The 10 T cell receptor beta chains in this list originate from one sample, sequenced in a study of CD8+ T cells in alopecia areata. The sequencing template was cDNA reverse transcribed from extracted RNA. This table comes from immunoSEQ multiplex PCR, and its TCRdb copy is limited to in-frame clones, with some not included. The table shows about 76,000 clones, with 29% occurring only once. Treatment: oral pan-JAK inhibitor, 5-10 mg twice daily. The material was CD8+ T cells sorted from blood, obtained at week 4, from a patient treated with tofacitinib. The source of these receptors is a human donor with alopecia areata.

This clone came up many times. This sequence joins TRBV18 and TRBJ2-1; possible D gene TRBD2, 6 bases. CDR3 length: 13 residues. The germline CDR1 and CDR2 sequences are KGHSH and LQKENI. V was shortened by 3 bases and J by 7 bases, with 10 bases between the two germline ends. The DNA of the CDR3 is TGTGCCAGCTCACCCTCGCGGGGTAATGAGCAGTTCTTC. Its protein is CASSPSRGNEQFF.

This clone has more than one count but fewer than ten. CDR3 protein: CASSLVGQGYGYTF. CDR3 nucleotide sequence: TGTGCCAGCAGCTTAGTAGGCCAGGGGTATGGCTACACCTTC. The chain links TRBV7-2 to TRBJ1-2; D possibly corresponds to TRBD1 (6 bases). Germline V gene data show CDR1 as SGHTA and CDR2 as FQGNSA. Trimming left V 1 base short and J 5 bases short, with 11 bases between. The CDR3 runs to 14 residues.

This clone was counted a few times. The chain is built from TRBV29-1 and TRBJ2-2; D gene uncertain. This CDR3 contains 11 residues. The germline V gene encodes CDR1 SQVTM and CDR2 ANQGSEA. V was cut by 6 bases and J by 4 bases, with 6 bases left in between. The CDR3 loop is CSVDLTGELFF. CDR3 sequence (DNA): TGCAGCGTCGATCTCACCGGGGAGCTGTTTTTT.

This clone was seen many times. The rearrangement joins TRBV7-8 to TRBJ2-4; D is unclear. The V gene's germline CDR1 is SGHVS and CDR2 FQNEAQ. CDR3 size: 12 residues. V lost 2 bases and J 8 bases, leaving 7 bases between the germline ends. CDR3 in amino acids: CASSLSMDIQYF. Written as DNA, the CDR3 is TGTGCCAGCAGCTTAAGCATGGACATTCAGTACTTC.

The sample holds a few counts of this clone. J is TRBJ2-5 and V is TRBV9, with a tentative D call TRBD1 (5 bases). Germline V gene lookup returns CDR1 SGDLS and CDR2 YYNGEE. Trimming left V 0 bases short and J 1 base short, with 10 bases between. The CDR3 sequence is 15 residues long. The CDR3 here is CASSVVGRGQETQYF. For the CDR3, the DNA is TGTGCCAGCAGCGTAGTTGGAAGGGGCCAAGAGACCCAGTACTTC.

In this sample, this clone turned up a few times. The chain uses TRBV7-9 and TRBJ2-1, with D uncertain. CDR3 size: 15 residues. Germline lookup yields CDR1 SEHNR and CDR2 FQNEAQ (reference sequence). Between the trimmed V and J ends, which lost 5 bases and 1 base, there was a span of 12 bases. CDR3 residues: CASSPPGRSYNEQFF. CDR3 bases: TGTGCCAGCAGCCCCCCGGGCAGGTCCTACAATGAGCAGTTCTTC.

This clone came up once. V is TRBV29-1 and J is TRBJ2-1; D call uncertain. The CDR3 length is 13 residues. Trimming shortened V by 4 bases and J by 1 base, and 8 bases separated the two germline ends. Germline V gene sequence: CDR1 SQVTM, CDR2 ANQGSEA. CDR3 nucleotide sequence: TGCAGCGTTGCCCCAGGATCCTACAATGAGCAGTTCTTC. It specifies CSVAPGSYNEQFF.

This chain links TRBV30 with TRBJ2-3; a possible D gene is TRBD2 (6 bases). Looked up from germline, CDR1 is GTSNPN and CDR2 is SVGIG (reference sequence). The CDR3 consists of 14 residues. Trimming cost V 1 base and J 4 bases, with 12 bases left between them. The CDR3 sequence: CAWSGRGEADTQYF. For the CDR3, the DNA is TGTGCCTGGAGTGGGAGAGGGGAGGCAGATACGCAGTATTTT.

Here the CDR3 reads CASSMSGRDYNEQFF. CDR3 nucleotides: TGTGCCAGCAGTATGAGCGGGAGGGACTACAATGAGCAGTTCTTC. This rearrangement joins TRBV9 to TRBJ2-1; 10 bases map to TRBD2. The J segment lost 3 bases and the V segment lost 5 bases, leaving 5 bases of the junction unmatched. CDR1 and CDR2 (germline): SGDLS, YYNGEE. The CDR3 runs 15 residues. Full variable domain (remainder filled in from reference TRBV9 and TRBJ2-1): DSGVTQTPKHLITATGQRVTLRCSPRSGDLSVYWYQQSLDQGLQFLIQYYNGEERAKGNILERFSAQQFPDLHSELNLSSLELGDSALYFCASSMSGRDYNEQFFGPGTRLTVL.

The table lists this clone with a few counts. V and J are TRBV6-6 and TRBJ1-5; D remains unclear. From germline, CDR1 is MNHNY and CDR2 SVGAGI (reference sequence). CDR3 size: 13 residues. Trimming removed 5 bases from V and 4 bases from J, with 9 bases in between. The DNA for the CDR3 is TGTGCCAGCAGTAACGGTTGGAATCAGCCCCAGCATTTT. Amino acid sequence: CASSNGWNQPQHF.